These T cell receptor beta chains were read from a single sample in a study of blood T cell repertoires in COVID-19. Some clones are missing from TCRdb's copy, which holds only in-frame ones; the method was immunoSEQ multiplex PCR. This table has approximately 210,000 clones, roughly 78% appearing once. The material sequenced was peripheral blood. The receptors stem from a middle-aged woman with acute or convalescent COVID-19. Both conserved end residues are part of each CDR3. The D gene is left open where the match is weak. Some rows mark clone size as missing; the rest say once, few, many or name a class of expanded clone.

>TRBD1|TRBV3-1/TRBV3-2|NA|TRBJ2-5
TGTGCCAGCAGCCACGGAGGGACAGGGTCCCGTGAGACCCAGTACTTC
CASSHGGTGSRETQYF
>NA|TRBV6-5|NA|TRBJ2-1
TGTGCCAGCAGGGGGGGGGCTTACAATGAGCAGTTCTTC
CASRGGAYNEQFF
>NA|TRBV4-1|NA|TRBJ1-2
TGCGCCAGCAGCCAAGAAATAAAGGCAGGGTCTTATGGCTACACCTTC
CASSQEIKAGSYGYTF
>NA|TRBV10-3|once|TRBJ2-2
TGTGCCATCAGCGTAGGAGCGGCCACCGGGGAGCTGTTTTTT
CAISVGAATGELFF
>NA|TRBV10-1|once|TRBJ1-4
TGCGCCAGCACCGACTGGGAGGAAACTAATGAAAAACTGTTTTTT
CASTDWEETNEKLFF
>TRBD1|TRBV3-1/TRBV3-2|NA|TRBJ1-4
TGTGCCAGCAGCCAAGAAGGGGACAGGTTCCCCGCAACTAATGAAAAACTGTTTTTT
CASSQEGDRFPATNEKLFF
>NA|TRBV5-1|NA|TRBJ2-2
TGCGCCAGCAGCTTGCAAGGGCGGGACACCGGGGAGCTGTTTTTT
CASSLQGRDTGELFF
>TRBD2|TRBV4-1|NA|TRBJ2-7
TGCGCCAGCAGCCAAGGCAGCGGGGGCTTTGACCCTTATGAGCAGTACTTC
CASSQGSGGFDPYEQYF
>NA|TRBV11-2|NA|TRBJ2-7
TGTGCCAGCAGCTTAGAGTTAGGCGGGCAGTCCTACGAGCAGTACTTC
CASSLELGGQSYEQYF
>NA|TRBV9|NA|TRBJ1-1
TGTGCCAGCAGTAAACAGGGGAACACTGAAGCTTTCTTT
CASSKQGNTEAFF
>NA|TRBV4-1|NA|TRBJ1-4
TGCGCCAGCAGCCCCCTGGGGGGGAGACTGTTTTTT
CASSPLGGRLFF
>TRBD2|TRBV29-1|NA|TRBJ2-7
TGCAGCGTCGAAGCGGGAGTTCTCAACGAGCAGTACTTC
CSVEAGVLNEQYF
>TRBD1|TRBV7-9|NA|TRBJ2-3
TGTGCCAGCATCGGGACAGCCCAAGATACGCAGTATTTT
CASIGTAQDTQYF
>NA|TRBV7-3|NA|TRBJ2-3
TGTGCCAGCAGCTTAACCGGGAACAAAGGAGATACGCAGTATTTT
CASSLTGNKGDTQYF
>NA|TRBV27|NA|TRBJ1-2
TGTGCCAGCAGTTTAGCAGCCAGGGGAACGGGGGGAGCGGATGGCTACACCTTC
CASSLAARGTGGADGYTF
>NA|TRBV4-2|few|TRBJ2-3
TGTGCCAGCAGCCAAGGGAGGGAAGATACGCAGTATTTT
CASSQGREDTQYF
>TRBD1|TRBV27|NA|TRBJ2-2
TGTGCCAGCAGTCTCTCACCCGGACAGGGTTCCGGGGAGCTGTTTTTT
CASSLSPGQGSGELFF
>TRBD2|TRBV4-2|NA|TRBJ2-7
TGTGCCAGCAGCCAAGTTTTTAGCGGGATTGAAGAGCAGTACTTC
CASSQVFSGIEEQYF
>TRBD2|TRBV7-2|NA|TRBJ2-7
TGTGCCAGCAGCTTAGAACCGGGGGGATATTACGAGCAGTACTTC
CASSLEPGGYYEQYF
>NA|TRBV9|NA|TRBJ2-3
TGTGCCAGCAGCGTAGAGTGGCGGGCTACAGATACGCAGTATTTT
CASSVEWRATDTQYF
>TRBD1|TRBV7-3|NA|TRBJ2-1
TGTGCCAGCAGCTTTAGCTCGGGACAGGGATACAATGAGCAGTTCTTC
CASSFSSGQGYNEQFF
>TRBD2|TRBV11-2|NA|TRBJ2-5
TGTGCCAGCAGCTTCCAGCGGGATCTCCAAGAGACCCAGTACTTC
CASSFQRDLQETQYF
>TRBD2|TRBV5-1|NA|TRBJ2-3
TGCGCCAGCAGCCTTCTGACTAGCGGGGGCTCGACAGATACGCAGTATTTT
CASSLLTSGGSTDTQYF
>NA|TRBV20-1|NA|TRBJ1-1
TGCAGTGCTAGTTCGGACACTGAAGCTTTCTTT
CSASSDTEAFF
>NA|TRBV6-5|NA|TRBJ1-1
TGTGCCGGAGGAGAAGGGAGGAACACTGAAGCTTTCTTT
CAGGEGRNTEAFF
>TRBD1|TRBV5-1|NA|TRBJ2-4
TGCGCCAGCAGCTCAGACAGGGTGCGGGACATTCAGTACTTC
CASSSDRVRDIQYF
>TRBD1|TRBV4-1|few|TRBJ1-2
TGCGCCAGCAGCCATCTGGACAGGGCGGACTATGGCTACACCTTC
CASSHLDRADYGYTF
>TRBD2|TRBV5-1|once|TRBJ2-7
TGCGCCAGCAGCTTGGCGGGGGGGCCAGGAGAGCAGTACTTC
CASSLAGGPGEQYF
>TRBD1|TRBV14|NA|TRBJ1-1
TGTGCCAGCAGCCCTCACTCGACAGGGGGGACTGAAGCTTTCTTT
CASSPHSTGGTEAFF
>NA|TRBV18|NA|TRBJ1-1
TGTGCCAGCTCACCACCGTCGCAGGCCAACACTGAAGCTTTCTTT
CASSPPSQANTEAFF
>NA|TRBV14|once|TRBJ2-7
TGTGCCAGCAGCCAAAAGGGGGGACAGATTTACGAGCAGTACTTC
CASSQKGGQIYEQYF
>NA|TRBV2|NA|TRBJ2-1
TGTGCCAGCAGTGAAGCGCGGGAGCAGTTCTTC
CASSEAREQFF
>NA|TRBV14|NA|TRBJ1-1
TGTGCCAGCAGCCAAATCACCGGGAGGTACACTGAAGCTTTCTTT
CASSQITGRYTEAFF
>TRBD1|TRBV7-8|NA|TRBJ1-5
TGTGCCAGCAGCTTGACAGGGGACGGCAATCAGCCCCAGCATTTT
CASSLTGDGNQPQHF
>TRBD2|TRBV11-2|NA|TRBJ2-7
TGTGCCAGCAGCCCCCGGACTAGAGGCTACGAGCAGTACTTC
CASSPRTRGYEQYF
>NA|TRBV7-9|NA|TRBJ2-2
TGTGCCAGCACCCATCAACTGAGCCCCACCGGGGAGCTGTTTTTT
CASTHQLSPTGELFF